There are a few counts of the clone carrying this T cell receptor (beta chain). Its antigen is currently unknown. The data stem from a study of T cells after yellow fever vaccination. There are 15 residues in the CDR3. Germline CDR1 MNHNS, CDR2 SASEGT. After removal of 6 bases from V and 7 bases from J, the junction contained 11 bases not matched to a gene. Study observations and caveats: A faster peak, day 5 versus 15, was reached by the weaker secondary response. The booster saw the reappearance of most primary-vaccination clones (roughly 95% CD4, less than 90% CD8).

The study made its TCR cDNA through 5'RACE template switching. That step introduced a universal primer site along with UMIs. TCRdb ran MiXCR on the 5' RACE reads and lists one entry per CDR3 protein. The sample has about 260,000 distinct CDR3 sequences; 10% to 15% are singletons. The sequence derives from a man aged 30 to 45 who received the YFV17D yellow fever vaccine. Sequences were derived from CD4+ T cells sorted from PBMCs, sampled 45 days after the yellow fever booster vaccination. V is TRBV6-1 and J is TRBJ2-1; TRBD2 matches at 8 bases. The CDR3 nucleotides read TGTGCCAGCAGCCGACCGGGACTAGGGGGTAATGAGCAGTTCTTC. It translates to CASSRPGLGGNEQFF.